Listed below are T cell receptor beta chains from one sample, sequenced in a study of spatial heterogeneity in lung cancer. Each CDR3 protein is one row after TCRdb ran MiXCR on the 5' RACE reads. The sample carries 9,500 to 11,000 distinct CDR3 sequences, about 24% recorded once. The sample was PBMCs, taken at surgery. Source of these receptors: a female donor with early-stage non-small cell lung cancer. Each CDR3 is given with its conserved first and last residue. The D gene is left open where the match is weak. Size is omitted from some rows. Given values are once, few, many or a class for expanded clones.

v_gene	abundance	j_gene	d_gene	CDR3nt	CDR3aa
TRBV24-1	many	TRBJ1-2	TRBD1	TGTGCCACCAGTGATTCCGGGACAGGGAGAGAAACTATGGCTACACCAGATGGCTACACCTTC	CATSDSGTGRETMATPDGYTF
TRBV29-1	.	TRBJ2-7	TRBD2	TGCAGCGTTGCTGGGACTAGCGGGAGTCGGTACGAGCAGTACTTC	CSVAGTSGSRYEQYF
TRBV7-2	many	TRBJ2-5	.	TGTGCCAGCGGCCAGCGTTCCCAAGAGACCCAGTACTTC	CASGQRSQETQYF
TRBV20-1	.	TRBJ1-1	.	TGCGGTGCAGGGGACACCCTTGACACTGAAGCTTACTTT	CGAGDTLDTEAYF
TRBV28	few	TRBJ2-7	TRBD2	TGTGCCAGCAGTCGGGGAAGGACTAGCGGGACCTACGAGCAGTACTTC	CASSRGRTSGTYEQYF
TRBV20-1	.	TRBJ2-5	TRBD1	TGCAGTGCCCACATACGACAGGGGGCGATTCTCCAAGAGACCCAGTACTTC	CSAHIRQGAILQETQYF
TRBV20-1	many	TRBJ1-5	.	TGCAGTGCCTGGGACCTCAATCAGCCCCAGCATTTT	CSAWDLNQPQHF
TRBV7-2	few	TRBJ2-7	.	TGTGCCAGCAGCGGGAGAGGGATCCAAACAAGCTCCTACGAGCAGTACTTC	CASSGRGIQTSSYEQYF
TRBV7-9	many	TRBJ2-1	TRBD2	TGTGCCAGCAGCGTACTGGGAAGCGGGAGTGGAAATGAGCAGTTCTTC	CASSVLGSGSGNEQFF
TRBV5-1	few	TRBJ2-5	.	TGCGCCAGCAGCTTGCGGACGTTGGAGACCCAGTACTTC	CASSLRTLETQYF